Listed below are T cell receptor beta chains from one sample, sequenced in a study of CD8 T cells in ankylosing spondylitis. TCRdb ran MiXCR on the 5' RACE reads and lists one entry per CDR3 protein. The sample gives around 890,000 distinct CDR3 sequences, about 11% of which show up once; 0.51% is in the top ten. Input material: blood, either unsorted or a sorted T cell fraction (not recorded which). Receptors originate from a male donor with ankylosing spondylitis. The conserved cysteine and the conserved F or W are not part of the CDR3 here. A D gene is named only where the DNA matches it firmly. Rows give clone size only sometimes, using once, few, many, or a class for an expanded clone.

ASSLGPDPTDTQY,NA,TRBV7-6,NA,TRBJ2-3
ASRYGQGGAF,TRBD1,TRBV12-3/TRBV12-4,many,TRBJ1-1
ASSLEAPPYEQY,NA,TRBV5-1,NA,TRBJ2-7
SARAREGRYNEQF,TRBD2,TRBV20-1,NA,TRBJ2-1
ASSSPSGELF,NA,TRBV7-2,many,TRBJ2-2
ASTGPETTGYT,NA,TRBV6-1,few,TRBJ1-2
ASSLKTYEKLF,NA,TRBV5-6,NA,TRBJ1-4
ASSLDLSNTGELF,NA,TRBV11-2,few,TRBJ2-2
ASSLRQGLGGYT,NA,TRBV5-1,NA,TRBJ1-2
SARPGLMNTEAF,NA,TRBV20-1,NA,TRBJ1-1
ASSLQQGLGEAF,NA,TRBV7-3,NA,TRBJ1-1
ASSHPVLQETQY,NA,TRBV18,few,TRBJ2-5
ASSYTSGNTIY,NA,TRBV6-2/TRBV6-3,NA,TRBJ1-3
SARDPTGPNTEAF,NA,TRBV20-1,NA,TRBJ1-1
ASSLAPDSWETQY,NA,TRBV7-2,NA,TRBJ2-5